This entry describes one T cell receptor beta chain. Assay: immunoSEQ multiplex PCR; the TCRdb copy retains only in-frame clones and omits some. This sample has over 400,000 clones; about 90% occur once, and the top ten carry 1.5% to 2%. The data derive from a study of Ad26.COV2.S vaccination and SARS-CoV-2 variants. With 1 base removed from V and 3 bases from J, the gap between germline ends came to 13 bases. The germline CDR1 and CDR2 sequences are LNHNV and YYDKDF (reference sequence). This CDR3 region has 15 residues. Treatment described: around 19 received Ad26.COV2.S at low or high dose, single or two shots; roughly 5 received placebo; per-sample allocation not given. Following the first vaccine or placebo injection, samples were taken on day 63. An adult donor aged 18-55 years was enrolled in Boston. The vaccine delivered Wuhan-strain SARS-CoV-2 spike through an Ad26 vector.

This clonotype originated in a person aged 18 to 65 who received the Ad26.COV2.S COVID-19 vaccine or a placebo. The sample consisted of peripheral blood, taken in a trial of Ad26.COV2.S vaccine versus placebo. The chain employs TRBV15 and TRBJ2-7; unclear D gene. The CDR3: CATSRVVGSYYEQYF. The CDR3, as DNA: TGTGCCACCAGCAGAGTAGTAGGGTCTTACTACGAGCAGTACTTC.